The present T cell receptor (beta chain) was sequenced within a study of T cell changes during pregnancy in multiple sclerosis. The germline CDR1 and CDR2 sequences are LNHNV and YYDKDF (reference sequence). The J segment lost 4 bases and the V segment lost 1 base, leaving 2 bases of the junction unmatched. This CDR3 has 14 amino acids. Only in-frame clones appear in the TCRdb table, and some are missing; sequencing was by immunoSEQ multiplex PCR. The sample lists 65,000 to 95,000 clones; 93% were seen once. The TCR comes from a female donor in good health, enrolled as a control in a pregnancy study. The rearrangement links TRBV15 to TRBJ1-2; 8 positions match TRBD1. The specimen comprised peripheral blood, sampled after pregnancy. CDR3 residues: CATSRVTGGYGYTF. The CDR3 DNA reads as TGTGCCACCAGCAGAGTCACAGGGGGCTATGGCTACACCTTC.